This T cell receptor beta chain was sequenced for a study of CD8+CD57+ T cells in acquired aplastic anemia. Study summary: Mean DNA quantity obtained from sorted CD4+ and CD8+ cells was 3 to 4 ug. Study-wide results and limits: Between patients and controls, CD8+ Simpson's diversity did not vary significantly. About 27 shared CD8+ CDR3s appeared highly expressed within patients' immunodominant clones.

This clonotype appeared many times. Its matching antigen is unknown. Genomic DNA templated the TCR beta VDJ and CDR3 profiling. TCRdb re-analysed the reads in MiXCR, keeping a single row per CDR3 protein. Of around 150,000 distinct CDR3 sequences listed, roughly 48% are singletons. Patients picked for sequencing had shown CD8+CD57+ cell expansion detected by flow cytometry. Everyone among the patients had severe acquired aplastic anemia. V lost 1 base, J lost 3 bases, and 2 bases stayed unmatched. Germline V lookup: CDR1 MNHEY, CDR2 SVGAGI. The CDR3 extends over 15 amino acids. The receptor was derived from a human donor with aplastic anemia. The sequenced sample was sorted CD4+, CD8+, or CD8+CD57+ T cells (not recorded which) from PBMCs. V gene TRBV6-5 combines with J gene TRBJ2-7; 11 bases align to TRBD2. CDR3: CASSYYTSGGYEQYF. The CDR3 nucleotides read TGTGCCAGCAGTTACTACACTAGCGGGGGCTACGAGCAGTACTTC.